These 4 T cell receptor beta chains came from one sample sequenced in a study of Tregs in tolerant kidney transplant recipients. The repertoire was sequenced with immunoSEQ multiplex PCR; TCRdb's copy has only in-frame clones and lacks some. The repertoire consists of 70,000 to 95,000 clones, with 75% to 95% occurring once and the leading ten covering 0.34%. The source material was Tregs from blood, sampled before the transplant. The receptors stem from a human donor who received a combined kidney and bone marrow transplant.

This rearrangement joins TRBV5-1 to TRBJ2-3; D unresolved. The germline V gene has CDR1 SGHRS and CDR2 YFSETQ. This CDR3 spans 14 amino acids. The ends were cut back, 1 base at V and 4 bases at J, with 10 bases in the middle. The CDR3 reads CASSLTSNSDTQYF. The CDR3 DNA follows: TGCGCCAGCAGCTTGACGTCGAACTCAGATACGCAGTATTTT.

The chain has TRBV28 and TRBJ2-2; the match to TRBD2 covers 12 bases. There are 17 residues in the CDR3. The V and J ends lost 4 bases and 2 bases, in that order; junction bases with no gene match: 5. Germline assignment: CDR1 MDHEN and CDR2 SYDVKM. CDR3 amino acids: CASSYPTSGGNTGELFF. In nucleotides, the CDR3 is TGTGCCAGCAGTTACCCGACTAGCGGGGGTAACACCGGGGAGCTGTTTTTT.

The chain combines TRBV28 with TRBJ2-1, with TRBD2 matching over 8 bases. The germline CDR1 and CDR2 sequences are MDHEN and SYDVKM. The CDR3 extends over 16 amino acids. The junction had 8 bases not matched to a gene; V was cut back by 5 bases and J by 2 bases. In DNA, the CDR3 is TGTGCCAGCAGTCTGCAAGCGGGAGTCACCTACAATGAGCAGTTCTTC. Encoded protein: CASSLQAGVTYNEQFF.

The V call is TRBV5-1, the J call TRBJ2-5; 7 bases align to TRBD2. Germline trimming cut 5 bases from V and 5 bases from J; bases unmatched to any gene: 12. The CDR3 runs to 15 residues. The germline gives CDR1 SGHRS, CDR2 YFSETQ. Written as DNA, the CDR3 is TGCGCCAGCAGTTGGGGATTAGCGGGCCCGGAGACCCAGTACTTC. Protein sequence: CASSWGLAGPETQYF. Drawing the rest from reference TRBV5-1 and TRBJ2-5, the complete variable domain is KAGVTQTPRYLIKTRGQQVTLSCSPISGHRSVSWYQQTPGQGLQFLFEYFSETQRNKGNFPGRFSGRQFSNSRSEMNVSTLELGDSALYLCASSWGLAGPETQYFGPGTRLLVL.